This T cell receptor (beta chain) emerged from a study of regulatory T cells in long-lasting Graves disease. The time point denotes: persistent/refractory GD, antithyroid drugs over 5 years with positive TRAb. Construction of the TCR library relied on RNA isolated from PBMCs. This clonotype was observed a few times. Its cognate antigen is unknown. Building the TCR beta libraries relied on iRepertoire HTBI primers, and CDR3 regions underwent Arm-PCR. Each CDR3 protein gets one entry after TCRdb re-called the multiplex PCR reads with MiXCR. The sample has under 450,000 distinct CDR3 sequences; less than 25% are singletons. The trim removed 4 bases at V and 9 bases at J, leaving 7 bases unmatched. Germline CDR1 SNHLY, CDR2 FYNNEI. There are 13 residues in the CDR3. Study-wide points: Relative to newly diagnosed Graves' patients, persistent ones had lower TCR diversity. Accuracy might have suffered from few samples.

The chain joins TRBV2 to TRBJ2-5; TRBD2 matches at 8 bases. The receptor's source is a female donor with Graves disease. This material consisted of peripheral blood mononuclear cells (PBMCs), taken when the disease was refractory, from a patient treated with antithyroid drugs. The CDR3 loop reads CASSAPPGGPQYF. CDR3 nucleotides: TGTGCCAGCAGTGCACCCCCGGGGGGGCCCCAGTACTTC.